These 11 T cell receptor beta chains were all obtained from the same sample, sequenced in a study of cytomegalovirus exposure and HLA in healthy donors. Amplification used 60 Vbeta primers and 13 Jbeta primers. Profiled with immunoSEQ multiplex PCR; TCRdb holds only in-frame clones, not every one. The sample records 100,000 or so clones, 78% being singletons. Material for sequencing was PBMCs. The receptors originated from a man aged 25-40 years in good health and CMV-seronegative.

The V gene is TRBV7-2, the J gene TRBJ1-4; a possible D gene is TRBD1 (6 bases). In germline, CDR1 is SGHTA, CDR2 FQGNSA. V was clipped by 5 bases and J by 0 bases, with 10 bases between them. The CDR3 runs to 15 residues. CDR3 nucleotide sequence: TGTGCCAGCAGCGCCACAGGGTCAACTAATGAAAAACTGTTTTTT. Its protein product is CASSATGSTNEKLFF.

The genes are TRBV28 and TRBJ1-2; weak D call: TRBD1 (6 bases). Deletions cut 2 bases from V and 9 bases from J, with 19 bases between. Germline CDR1 reads MDHEN; CDR2 reads SYDVKM. This CDR3 region has 15 residues. CDR3 residues: CASSLLVGPGVSYTF. In DNA form, the CDR3 reads TGTGCCAGCAGTTTACTTGTTGGACCAGGGGTGAGCTACACCTTC.

This sequence joins TRBV7-2 and TRBJ2-3; 12 bases map to TRBD2. The germline V gene encodes CDR1 SGHTA and CDR2 FQGNSA. This CDR3 has 16 amino acids. The V segment lost 5 bases and the J segment 1 base; nucleotides outside the gene matches: 4. CDR3 protein: CASSHRLAGGTDTQYF. The CDR3 coding sequence is TGTGCCAGCAGCCACAGACTAGCGGGGGGCACAGATACGCAGTATTTT. The complete variable domain, with remaining parts taken from reference TRBV7-2 and TRBJ2-3, reads GAGVSQSPSNKVTEKGKDVELRCDPISGHTALYWYRQSLGQGLEFLIYFQGNSAPDKSGLPSDRFSAERTGGSVSTLTIQRTQQEDSAVYLCASSHRLAGGTDTQYFGPGTRLTVL.

V is TRBV4-3 and J is TRBJ2-2; 9 bases map to TRBD2. The germline CDR1 and CDR2 sequences are LGHNA and YSLEER. The CDR3 spans 15 residues. V lost 1 base to trimming and J lost 4 bases; unmatched junction nucleotides: 1. This chain's CDR3 is CASSQGGRGTGELFF. As DNA, the CDR3 is TGCGCCAGCAGCCAAGGCGGGAGGGGCACCGGGGAGCTGTTTTTT.

This clone was counted a few times. The chain employs TRBV28 and TRBJ2-2; D possibly corresponds to TRBD1 (6 bases). The CDR3 is made up of 22 amino acids. V was shortened by 2 bases and J by 0 bases, with 28 bases between the two germline ends. Germline V gene data show CDR1 as MDHEN and CDR2 as SYDVKM. This CDR3 reads CASSLRRLRKGQPKSNTGELFF. In DNA form, the CDR3 reads TGTGCCAGCAGTTTACGGCGGCTCCGTAAGGGACAACCAAAATCGAACACCGGGGAGCTGTTTTTT.

The V gene is TRBV7-6, the J gene TRBJ1-1; D is ambiguous. The CDR3 covers 13 residues. Germline-derived CDR1 and CDR2 are SGHVS and FNYEAQ. The V end lost 5 bases, the J end lost 4 bases, and 11 bases lay between the germline ends. Here the CDR3 reads CASSPSGPTEAFF. As DNA, the CDR3 is TGTGCCAGCAGCCCATCAGGTCCCACTGAAGCTTTCTTT.

V and J are TRBV11-2 and TRBJ2-1; D is possibly TRBD1 (6 bases). V lost 3 bases, J lost 3 bases, and 15 bases lay in between. CDR3 length: 16 amino acids. The germline V gene has CDR1 SGHAT and CDR2 FQNNGV. In DNA form, the CDR3 reads TGTGCCAGCAGCTTCATAGGGGGATTCTTCTACAATGAGCAGTTCTTC. Its protein product is CASSFIGGFFYNEQFF.

The J gene is TRBJ1-1, the V gene TRBV19; 10 nucleotides align to TRBD1. The germline gives CDR1 LNHDA, CDR2 SQIVND (reference sequence). The V gene end was trimmed by 7 bases and the J gene end by 5 bases; junction bases not matched to a gene: 7. This CDR3 spans 14 amino acids. CDR3 region: CASIGDRGRTEAFF. The CDR3 DNA reads TGTGCCAGTATTGGGGACAGGGGCAGGACTGAAGCTTTCTTT.

The V gene is TRBV9, the J gene TRBJ1-3, with D perhaps matching TRBD1 (5 bases). The CDR3 loop spans 13 amino acids. Germline V gene data show CDR1 as SGDLS and CDR2 as YYNGEE. Trimming took 7 bases from V and 2 from J, leaving 10 bases between them. CDR3 in amino acids: CASAGSPGNTIYF. The CDR3 nucleotides read TGTGCCAGCGCAGGGTCGCCTGGAAACACCATATATTTT.

This chain connects TRBV10-3 to TRBJ1-1, with D tentatively TRBD1 (5 bases). The CDR3 contains 15 residues. Trimming removed 11 bases at V and 4 bases at J, with 23 bases between. CDR1 is ENHRY, CDR2 SYGVKD, per germline. CDR3 sequence (DNA): TGTGCCTCGACCGGGATTTTGGGGGGGGGCACTGAAGCTTTCTTT. As protein: CASTGILGGGTEAFF.

V is TRBV9 and J is TRBJ2-1; 8 nucleotides match TRBD2. The CDR3 is 15 amino acids. CDR1 and CDR2 (germline): SGDLS, YYNGEE. Trimming took 0 bases from V and 12 from J; bases not matched to a gene: 11. This CDR3 is CASSVVAGGETGQFF. The DNA for the CDR3 is TGTGCCAGCAGCGTAGTTGCGGGAGGTGAAACTGGGCAGTTCTTC.